A selection of T cell receptor beta chains follows, all from one sample in a study of Ad26.COV2.S vaccination and SARS-CoV-2 variants. Clones were sequenced by immunoSEQ multiplex PCR, and TCRdb holds only the in-frame ones, with some missing. Here the sample spans about 350,000 clones, about 91% being singletons. This specimen was peripheral blood, taken after recovery from COVID-19. The receptors here all came from a human donor who had recovered from COVID-19. Each CDR3 is given with its conserved first and last residue. A D gene is named only where the DNA matches it firmly. A clone size is listed for some rows: how often the clone was seen (once, few, many), or a class if it is expanded.

j_call v_call d_call cdr3_length clone_size cdr3_nt cdr3_aa
TRBJ2-5 TRBV19 TRBD2 17 NA TGTGCCAGTAGTGTCATCTCGGTAGCGGGGGCCCAAGAGACCCAGTACTTC CASSVISVAGAQETQYF
TRBJ1-2 TRBV5-1 NA 14 NA TGCGCCAGCAGCCCCCGGGATACGATCTATGGCTACACCTTC CASSPRDTIYGYTF
TRBJ1-6 TRBV6-1 NA 15 NA TGTGCCAGCAGTGAAGGGACAGTAGATAATTCACCCCTCCACTTT CASSEGTVDNSPLHF
TRBJ1-1 TRBV5-4 NA 14 NA TGTGCCAGCACCCCAACGGGAGGAAGCACTGAAGCTTTCTTT CASTPTGGSTEAFF
TRBJ2-1 TRBV27 NA 16 NA TGTGCCAGCAGTACCCTGGCGGGGACAGCAGTCTTGGGAGTCCTCTTC CASSTLAGTAVLGVLF
TRBJ2-2 TRBV15 TRBD1 14 NA TGTGCCACCAGCAGGGACAGGGGGACCGGGGAGCTGTTTTTT CATSRDRGTGELFF
TRBJ2-1 TRBV3-1/TRBV3-2 TRBD2 15 NA TGTGCCAGCAGCCAAGCAACTAGCGCGCGAAATGAGCAGTTCTTC CASSQATSARNEQFF
TRBJ1-5 TRBV6-4 NA 13 NA TGTGCCAGCAGCCCGGAATTCAATCAGCCCCAGCATTTT CASSPEFNQPQHF
TRBJ2-7 TRBV7-9 NA 14 few TGTGCCAGCAGCTTGCTCCCCGGGTCCTACGAGCAGTACTTC CASSLLPGSYEQYF
TRBJ2-2 TRBV25-1 TRBD1 16 once TGTGCCAGCAGGCGCATGGACAGGGGAGAGACCGGGGAGCTGTTTTTT CASRRMDRGETGELFF
TRBJ1-1 TRBV2 NA 13 NA TGTGCCAGCACCAACTTCGGGACGAACAGGGCTTTCTTT CASTNFGTNRAFF
TRBJ2-2 TRBV10-1 NA 16 NA TGCGCCAGACAGGGTGAGTGGTGCGCGAACACCGGGGAGCTGTTTTTT CARQGEWCANTGELFF
TRBJ2-1 TRBV5-1 NA 11 NA TGCGCCAGCAGCTTGCTAGATGTTCCGTTCTTC CASSLLDVPFF
TRBJ1-2 TRBV6-7 NA 15 NA TGTGCCAGCAGTTTAATATTTCGTTTTAGACATGGCTACACCTTC CASSLIFRFRHGYTF
TRBJ2-7 TRBV4-1 NA 18 NA TGCGCCAGCAGCCAAGAACGGGGATTGGCCAGGAGCTCCTACGAGCAGTACTTC CASSQERGLARSSYEQYF
TRBJ2-5 TRBV18 NA 13 NA TGTGCCAGCTCCGGCGGGGTTGGAGAGACCCAGTACTTC CASSGGVGETQYF
TRBJ1-3 TRBV10-3 NA 16 once TGTGCCATCAGTGAGATTGACCGAAGCTCTGGAAACACCATATATTTT CAISEIDRSSGNTIYF
TRBJ2-5 TRBV11-2 TRBD2 14 NA TGTGCCAGCAGGGGAGGACTAGCGGATGAGACCCAGTACTTC CASRGGLADETQYF
TRBJ1-1 TRBV10-2 TRBD1 15 NA TGCGCCAGCAGTGCAACGGGACAGGGGGCAGGAGAAGCTTTCTTT CASSATGQGAGEAFF
TRBJ1-5 TRBV9 NA 13 NA TGTGCCAGCAGCGCCCAACCGGGAGGGCCCCAGCATTTT CASSAQPGGPQHF
TRBJ2-2 TRBV3-1/TRBV3-2 TRBD2 16 NA TGTGCCAGCAGCCTCGAGCGGGGGGTCGACACCGGGGAGCTGTTTTTT CASSLERGVDTGELFF
TRBJ1-6 TRBV7-8 NA 14 NA TGTGCCAGCAGAATAACAGATTTCAATTCACCCCTCCACTTT CASRITDFNSPLHF
TRBJ2-5 TRBV5-5 NA 15 NA TGTGCCAGCAGCTTGTTAGGCCAGGGGTCAGAGACCCAGTACTTC CASSLLGQGSETQYF
TRBJ1-6 TRBV2 NA 18 once TGTGCCAGCAGCCCTGGTCGGGTTCGGGATCATAGTATATCGCCCCTCCACTTT CASSPGRVRDHSISPLHF
TRBJ2-5 TRBV3-1/TRBV3-2 NA 15 NA TGTGCCAGCAGCCAATTAAGGGGACGCCAAGAGACCCAGTACTTC CASSQLRGRQETQYF
TRBJ2-5 TRBV5-6 NA 13 NA TGTGCCAGCAGCCTAGACGGTCAAGAGACCCAGTACTTC CASSLDGQETQYF
TRBJ1-3 TRBV4-2 NA 16 NA TGTGCCAGCAGCCAAGACGGGCTCTCGCTGGGGAACACCATATATTTT CASSQDGLSLGNTIYF
TRBJ1-2 TRBV25-1 NA 12 NA TGTGCCAGCAGTGCCGATTATGGTGGCTACACCTTC CASSADYGGYTF
TRBJ1-2 TRBV19 NA 13 NA TGTGCCAGTAGTATGAGGGGTGTCTATGGCTACACCTTC CASSMRGVYGYTF
TRBJ1-4 TRBV6-2/TRBV6-3 NA 14 NA TGTGCCAGCAGTTACGGATTAACTAATGAAAAACTGTTTTTT CASSYGLTNEKLFF
TRBJ1-2 TRBV7-3 NA 13 NA TGTGCCAGCAGCCCGGCCGGACAGAATGGCTACACCTTC CASSPAGQNGYTF
TRBJ1-2 TRBV7-9 NA 15 NA TGTGCCAGCAGCCACGACCCGACCTCTAACTATGGCTACACCTTC CASSHDPTSNYGYTF
TRBJ2-5 TRBV5-6 NA 12 NA TGTGCCAGCAGCTTGGTGACTCCGACCCAGTACTTC CASSLVTPTQYF
TRBJ2-7 TRBV7-2 NA 15 NA TGTGCCAGCAGCTGGAGGTCAGGCACCGACTACGAGCAGTACTTC CASSWRSGTDYEQYF
TRBJ1-1 TRBV12-3/TRBV12-4 NA 10 NA TGTGCCAGCAGCGGTTCTGGGGCTTTCTTT CASSGSGAFF
TRBJ2-1 TRBV19 TRBD2 18 NA TGTGCCAGTAGTATATCCGTCGGGGGGAGGAGCACCTACAATGAGCAGTTCTTC CASSISVGGRSTYNEQFF
TRBJ1-1 TRBV7-7 NA 13 NA TGTGCCAGCAGCTCGGTTCTGGGTGGGGAAGCTTTCTTT CASSSVLGGEAFF
TRBJ1-4 TRBV6-1 TRBD1 19 NA TGTGCCAGCAGTGACGGAGGACAGGATTCCCTGCCAACTAATGAAAAACTGTTTTTT CASSDGGQDSLPTNEKLFF
TRBJ1-2 TRBV1 NA 15 NA TGCACCTCGACCGGGGCCGGGGGCAGAAGGGGTGGCTACACCTTC CTSTGAGGRRGGYTF
TRBJ1-1 TRBV11-2 NA 13 once TGTGCCAGCAGCTTCCAGTCTAACACTGAAGCTTTCTTT CASSFQSNTEAFF
TRBJ1-6 TRBV12-3/TRBV12-4 NA 12 NA TGTGCCAGCAGTTTAACGGGGTCACCCCTCCACTTT CASSLTGSPLHF
TRBJ1-5 TRBV19 NA 17 few TGTGCCAGTAGTCCGGGACGTCCGGTGGTTAGCAATCAGCCCCAGCATTTT CASSPGRPVVSNQPQHF
TRBJ2-1 TRBV11-3 NA 15 NA TGTGCCAGCAGCTTGACGGGACACCAGAACAATGAGCAGTTCTTC CASSLTGHQNNEQFF
TRBJ1-4 TRBV29-1 NA 15 NA TGCAGCGTCCCGGTTTGGCAGGGAGTGGAAGAAAAACTGTTTTTT CSVPVWQGVEEKLFF
TRBJ2-2 TRBV9 NA 16 NA TGTGCCAGCAGCGTAGGGACCGACGCGAACACCGGGGAGCTGTTTTTT CASSVGTDANTGELFF
TRBJ1-2 TRBV10-3 NA 15 NA TGTGCCATCAGTGAGGGCTTTGCAAAAGGCTATGGCTACACCTTC CAISEGFAKGYGYTF
TRBJ2-7 TRBV18 TRBD1 15 NA TGTGCCAGCTCACCCCAGGGACAGGGTCGGAGCGAGCAGTACTTC CASSPQGQGRSEQYF
TRBJ1-1 TRBV10-3 TRBD1 13 NA TGTGCCACTACTACAGGGGTAGAAACTGAAGCTTTCTTT CATTTGVETEAFF
TRBJ1-2 TRBV5-4 TRBD1 16 NA TGTGCCAGCAGCCCGGACCTAACCGGGACAGGGTCTGGCTACACCTTC CASSPDLTGTGSGYTF
TRBJ2-2 TRBV5-6 NA 13 NA TGTGCCAGCAGCTTGCCTGCACGCGGGGAGCTGTTTTTT CASSLPARGELFF
TRBJ2-3 TRBV4-1 NA 16 NA TGCGCCAGCAGCCGCGGGACCTCTCTACCCACAGATACGCAGTATTTT CASSRGTSLPTDTQYF
TRBJ2-2 TRBV7-9 NA 14 NA TGTGCCAGCAGCAACCCCTCTTGGGCCGGGGAGCTGTTTTTT CASSNPSWAGELFF
TRBJ2-1 TRBV3-1/TRBV3-2 NA 15 NA TGTGCCAGCAGCCCTGGATCTTTCCTTGCAAATGAGCAGTTCTTC CASSPGSFLANEQFF
TRBJ2-7 TRBV5-6 NA 14 NA TGTGCCAGCAGCTTGGCTCCAGGGGCTGACGAGCAGTACTTC CASSLAPGADEQYF
TRBJ1-6 TRBV2 TRBD1 19 NA TGTGCCACCAAGGTGATGAAGACAGGGGTGAAGTCCTATAATTCACCCCTCCACTTT CATKVMKTGVKSYNSPLHF
TRBJ2-7 TRBV2 NA 15 NA TGTGCCAGCAGTGAACTACTAGCACCTTACAACGAGCAGTACTTC CASSELLAPYNEQYF
TRBJ2-3 TRBV18 TRBD2 16 NA TGTGCCAGCTCACCTCGGCGGGGGAGGGGTGGAGATACGCAGTATTTT CASSPRRGRGGDTQYF
TRBJ1-2 TRBV6-1 NA 17 few TGTGCCAGCAGTGCGATAATGACTCGGGGTCCTCGGAAGGGCTACACCTTC CASSAIMTRGPRKGYTF
TRBJ1-1 TRBV29-1 NA 10 NA TGCAGCGTGATGAACACTGAAGCTTTCTTT CSVMNTEAFF
TRBJ1-5 TRBV5-5 NA 14 NA TGTGCCAGCAGCTTGAACAGCATCAATCAGCCCCAGCATTTT CASSLNSINQPQHF